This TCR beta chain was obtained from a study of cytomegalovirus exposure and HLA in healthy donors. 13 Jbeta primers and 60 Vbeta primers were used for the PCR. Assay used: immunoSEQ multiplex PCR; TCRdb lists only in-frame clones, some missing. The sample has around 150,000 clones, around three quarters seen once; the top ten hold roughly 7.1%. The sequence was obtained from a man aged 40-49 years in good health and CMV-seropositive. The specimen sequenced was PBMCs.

The CDR3 region is CASSPRGEKLFF. For the CDR3, the DNA is TGTGCCAGCTCACCACGCGGTGAAAAACTGTTTTTT. The chain employs TRBV18 and TRBJ1-4; D gene unclear. Germline lookup yields CDR1 KGHSH and CDR2 LQKENI. The CDR3 has 12 amino acids. The V and J ends lost 1 base and 7 bases respectively, with 4 bases between them.